A single sample gave rise to the 27 T cell receptor beta chains below, sequenced in a study of regulatory T cells in long-lasting Graves disease. iRepertoire HTBI primers and Arm-PCR of CDR3 regions built TCR beta libraries. TCRdb re-derived calls from the multiplex PCR reads in MiXCR, one entry per CDR3 protein. The sample lists about 430,000 distinct CDR3 sequences; around a fifth were seen once. Time point specified: persistent/refractory GD, antithyroid drugs over 5 years with positive TRAb. Preparation of the TCR library used RNA extracted from PBMCs. The specimen comprised peripheral blood mononuclear cells (PBMCs), sampled when the disease was refractory, from a patient treated with antithyroid drugs. These receptors originate from a female donor with Graves disease.

The V call is TRBV19, the J call TRBJ2-5; the match to TRBD1 covers 8 bases. The CDR3 is 14 residues long. Germline V gene sequence: CDR1 LNHDA, CDR2 SQIVND (reference sequence). V lost 7 bases to trimming and J lost 5 bases; unmatched junction nucleotides: 9. The CDR3 reads CASTEAGGRETQYF. In DNA, the CDR3 is TGTGCCAGTACCGAAGCAGGGGGCCGGGAGACCCAGTACTTC.

V usage is TRBV11-2 and J usage is TRBJ2-2; D is ambiguous. The ends were cut back, 5 bases at V and 1 base at J, with 14 bases in the middle. CDR1 and CDR2 (germline): SGHAT, FQNNGV. The length of the CDR3 is 16 residues. The chain's CDR3 is CASSPRPKGNTGELFF. The DNA for the CDR3 is TGTGCCAGCAGCCCCCGCCCCAAGGGGAACACCGGGGAGCTGTTTTTT.

Comments on this clonotype: One end of the junction varies from germline; a read error may be responsible. Here the CDR3 reads CSVFSGNTGAFF. The CDR3 bases are TGCAGCGTTTTTTCTGGGAACACTGGAGCTTTCTTT. The rearrangement joins TRBV29-1 to TRBJ1-1; D ambiguous. CDR1 is SQVTM, CDR2 ANQGSEA, per germline. The CDR3 length is 12 residues. Full variable domain (rest looked up from reference TRBV29-1 and TRBJ1-1): SAVISQKPSRDICQRGTSLTIQCQVDSQVTMMFWYRQQPGQSLTLIATANQGSEATYESGFVIDKFPISRPNLTFSTLTVSNMSPEDSSIYLCSVFSGNTGAFFGQGTRLTVV.

This clonotype came up a few times. The conserved closing phenylalanine or tryptophan is absent in this CDR3, likely reflecting a read error. The DNA for the CDR3 is TGTGCCTGGAGTAACGGGGGGGGTCGAGGCGAGCAGTACCTC. This sequence encodes CAWSNGGGRGEQYL. The chain carries TRBV30 and TRBJ2-7; TRBD2 matches at 8 bases. With V trimmed by 2 bases and J by 6 bases, 9 bases remained unmatched. This CDR3 region has 14 residues. Germline V gives CDR1 GTSNPN, CDR2 SVGIG (reference sequence).

This clonotype was detected only once. With a much larger clone just one base away, this may be a read error. The J gene is TRBJ1-1, the V gene TRBV28; D gene ambiguous. The CDR3 is 12 residues long. Germline-derived CDR1 and CDR2 are MDHEN and SYDVKM. The CDR3 loop is CANSLLYTEAFF. Here the CDR3 DNA reads TGTGCCAACAGTTTACTGTACACTGAAGCTTTCTTT. Combining the CDR3 with reference TRBV28 and TRBJ1-1 gives the whole variable domain DVKVTQSSRYLVKRTGEKVFLECVQDMDHENMFWYRQDPGLGLRLIYFSYDVKMKEKGDIPEGYSVSREKKERFSLILESASTNQTSMYLCANSLLYTEAFFGQGTRLTVV.

The chain couples TRBV15 to TRBJ1-2; possible D gene TRBD1, 5 bases. The germline CDR1 and CDR2 sequences are LNHNV and YYDKDF (reference sequence). Trimming left V 4 bases short and J 2 bases short, with 14 bases between. The CDR3 has 15 residues. The CDR3 sequence is CATSTSRDGNYGYTF. CDR3 nucleotides: TGTGCCACCAGCACTTCCCGGGACGGAAACTATGGCTACACCTTC.

This clonotype has ten or more counts. This chain uses TRBV12-3 or TRBV12-4 with TRBJ2-2; D is undetermined. Trimming stripped 6 bases from V and 4 bases from J, with 6 bases between. This CDR3 is 12 amino acids long. CDR3 protein: CASSSSTGELFF. As DNA, the CDR3 is TGTGCCAGCAGCTCTAGCACCGGGGAGCTGTTTTTT.

The chain has TRBV4-2 and TRBJ1-1; 10 bases match TRBD1. Germline values: CDR1 LGHNA, CDR2 YNFKEQ. CDR3 length: 16 residues. The trim removed 0 bases at V and 4 bases at J, leaving 5 bases unmatched. CDR3 loop: CASSQDGTGASTEAFF. The CDR3 bases are TGTGCCAGCAGCCAAGATGGGACAGGGGCAAGCACTGAAGCTTTCTTT.

This clonotype has at least ten counts. CDR3 in amino acids: CASSEIHLTDTQYF. CDR3 coding DNA: TGTGCCAGCAGTGAAATCCATCTAACAGATACGCAGTATTTT. This sequence joins TRBV2 and TRBJ2-3; D not resolved. Germline CDR1 is SNHLY and CDR2 is FYNNEI. Trimming pared 2 bases from V and 3 bases from J, leaving 9 bases between. This CDR3 has 14 residues.

The rearrangement uses TRBV30 and TRBJ2-6; no firm D call. Trimming cost V 5 bases and J 0 bases, with 5 bases left between them. The germline gives CDR1 GTSNPN, CDR2 SVGIG (reference sequence). CDR3 size: 13 residues. The CDR3 loop reads CAWGDSGANVLTF. CDR3 sequence (DNA): TGTGCCTGGGGTGACTCTGGGGCCAACGTCCTGACTTTC.

This clonotype was recorded at least ten times. The chain couples TRBV29-1 to TRBJ2-5; D is possibly TRBD1 or TRBD2 (5 bases each). CDR3 size: 12 residues. Germline V CDR1 and CDR2: SQVTM, ANQGSEA. Deletions cut 6 bases from V and 4 bases from J, with 12 bases between. DNA of the CDR3: TGCAGCGTGGAGGACAATGCAGAGACCCAGTACTTC. It specifies CSVEDNAETQYF.

This clonotype was detected only a few times. The chain uses TRBV3-1 and TRBJ1-2; 9 bases are shared with TRBD1. This CDR3 has 19 residues. Per the germline V gene, CDR1 is LGHDT and CDR2 is YNNKEL (reference sequence). The ends lost 1 base at V and 0 bases at J; junction bases unmatched: 12. The chain's CDR3 is CASSQGDRTGENANYGYTF. In DNA, the CDR3 is TGTGCCAGCAGCCAAGGGGACCGGACAGGGGAAAATGCTAACTATGGCTACACCTTC.

This clonotype was counted at least ten times. The rearrangement uses TRBV2 and TRBJ2-2, with TRBD1 identical over 10 bases. The CDR3 has 17 amino acids. Germline V gene lookup returns CDR1 SNHLY and CDR2 FYNNEI. J lost 1 base, V lost 5 bases, and 7 bases had no gene match. The CDR3 DNA reads TGTGCCAGCAGTCGATCGACAGGGGGCAGGAACACCGGGGAGCTGTTTTTT. Translating gives CASSRSTGGRNTGELFF.

Concerning this clonotype itself: This CDR3 fails to terminate in the conserved phenylalanine or tryptophan, so it likely reflects a read error. This chain uses TRBV7-3 with TRBJ2-7; unclear D gene. With 4 bases removed from V and 5 bases from J, the gap between germline ends came to 12 bases. This CDR3 has 13 residues. Germline V gene data show CDR1 as SGHTA and CDR2 as FQGTGA. CDR3 amino acids: CASSSPPGNEQYL. CDR3 DNA: TGTGCCAGCAGCTCCCCCCCGGGCAACGAGCAGTACCTC.

Many counts were recorded for this clonotype. This chain joins TRBV20-1 and TRBJ1-6, with D unclear. This CDR3 is built from 14 residues. The V and J ends lost 1 base and 10 bases respectively, with 14 bases between them. Germline V gene sequence: CDR1 DFQATT, CDR2 SNEGSKA (reference sequence). CDR3 protein: CSARVDGHGSPLHF. Written as DNA, the CDR3 is TGCAGTGCTAGAGTGGACGGCCATGGGTCACCCCTCCACTTT.

This clonotype was observed at least ten times. V gene TRBV28 combines with J gene TRBJ1-4; unclear D gene. In germline, CDR1 is MDHEN, CDR2 SYDVKM. The CDR3 spans 13 residues. Trimming took 0 bases from V and 8 from J, leaving 7 bases between them. The CDR3 nucleotides read TGTGCCAGCAGTTTATGGACTGAGGAAAAACTGTTTTTT. Protein: CASSLWTEEKLFF.

This clonotype was detected ten times or more. The junction and the germline gene differ at one end; a read error may be behind it. This chain connects TRBV12-3 or TRBV12-4 to TRBJ1-4; no firm D call. This CDR3 has 14 residues. CDR3 bases: TGTGCCAGCAGTCTAGCAGAGAAGAATGAAAAACTGTTTTTT. Its translation is CASSLAEKNEKLFF.

Ten or more counts support this clonotype. The V gene is TRBV12-3 or TRBV12-4, the J gene TRBJ2-4; 7 bases line up with TRBD1. This CDR3 has 13 residues. Losses at the gene ends were 3 bases for V and 9 bases for J; bases not matched to a gene: 5. CDR3 sequence reads: CASSFEQGTIQYF. The CDR3 DNA follows: TGTGCCAGCAGTTTCGAACAGGGGACCATTCAGTACTTC.

The chain is built from TRBV20-1 and TRBJ2-1, with D uncertain. The CDR3 has 11 amino acids. Germline V gene sequence: CDR1 DFQATT, CDR2 SNEGSKA (reference sequence). V was pared by 2 bases and J by 6 bases, with 5 bases between. CDR3: CSARMSNEQFF. The CDR3 coding sequence is TGCAGTGCTAGAATGTCCAATGAGCAGTTCTTC.

This rearrangement joins TRBV11-2 to TRBJ2-2; TRBD2 might be the D (7 bases). Germline values: CDR1 SGHAT, CDR2 FQNNGV. The CDR3 length is 17 residues. Trimming took off 4 bases at V and 7 bases at J, with 22 bases between the two ends. The CDR3 DNA reads as TGTGCCAGCAGCTCACCTCGCCGGGACGGGGGGCACGGGGAGCTGTTTTTT. Translated: CASSSPRRDGGHGELFF.

This clonotype was detected ten times or more. The chain has TRBV12-3 or TRBV12-4 and TRBJ2-7; D possibly corresponds to TRBD2 (6 bases). The CDR3 has 17 amino acids. V was trimmed by 1 base and J by 2 bases, leaving 18 bases between them. As DNA, the CDR3 is TGTGCCAGCAGTTTAGGGGCCTTAAGGGACTCAGCCTACGAGCAGTACTTC. This codes for CASSLGALRDSAYEQYF.

This clonotype occurred a few times. The V and J genes are TRBV10-2 and TRBJ2-5; D ambiguous. V lost 4 bases and J lost 5, with 5 bases in between. This CDR3 is built from 11 residues. The V gene's germline CDR1 is WSHSY and CDR2 SAAADI. CDR3 in amino acids: CASSASETQYF. As DNA, the CDR3 is TGCGCCAGCAGTGCGAGCGAGACCCAGTACTTC.

This clonotype was recorded a few times. This chain links TRBV7-8 with TRBJ2-3; TRBD2 is a possible D gene (6 bases). From germline, CDR1 is SGHVS and CDR2 FQNEAQ. The CDR3 runs 14 residues. The V end was cut by 5 bases, the J end by 2 bases, with 11 bases between. CDR3: CASSVSGDTDTQYF. The DNA for the CDR3 is TGTGCCAGCAGCGTTAGCGGAGACACAGATACGCAGTATTTT.

The chain carries TRBV9 and TRBJ1-1; D uncertain. Trimming shortened V by 4 bases and J by 5 bases, and 15 bases separated the two germline ends. CDR3 length equals 14 residues. Germline V gene data show CDR1 as SGDLS and CDR2 as YYNGEE. The DNA for the CDR3 is TGTGCCAGCAGCCACCCGAGGGAGGGTACTGAAGCTTTCTTT. As protein: CASSHPREGTEAFF.

There are a few counts of this clonotype. This chain links TRBV13 with TRBJ2-5; 8 nucleotides agree with TRBD2. Trimming removed 6 bases from V and 3 bases from J; junction bases left unmatched: 6. Per the germline V gene, CDR1 is PRHDT and CDR2 is FYEKMQ (reference sequence). This CDR3 is 14 amino acids long. DNA of the CDR3: TGTGCCAGCAGACGGGAGGGTAGGGAAGAGACCCAGTACTTC. Translation gives CASRREGREETQYF.

This clonotype has a count of ten or more. This chain links TRBV28 with TRBJ1-5; D uncertain. Trimming stripped 7 bases from V and 1 base from J, with 17 bases between. The length of the CDR3 is 16 residues. Germline CDR1 and CDR2: MDHEN and SYDVKM. The CDR3 region has the DNA TGTGCCAGCAATTTGGGAGGGATGGGCAGCAATCAGCCCCAGCATTTT. As protein: CASNLGGMGSNQPQHF.

This clonotype came up many times. This chain joins TRBV18 and TRBJ2-6, with D unresolved. Trimming removed 8 bases at V and 2 bases at J, with 13 bases between. The CDR3 is made up of 15 amino acids. Germline V lookup: CDR1 KGHSH, CDR2 LQKENI. CDR3 bases: TGTGCCAGCACGATACAAGGCACTGGGGCCAACGTCCTGACTTTC. Translation gives CASTIQGTGANVLTF.